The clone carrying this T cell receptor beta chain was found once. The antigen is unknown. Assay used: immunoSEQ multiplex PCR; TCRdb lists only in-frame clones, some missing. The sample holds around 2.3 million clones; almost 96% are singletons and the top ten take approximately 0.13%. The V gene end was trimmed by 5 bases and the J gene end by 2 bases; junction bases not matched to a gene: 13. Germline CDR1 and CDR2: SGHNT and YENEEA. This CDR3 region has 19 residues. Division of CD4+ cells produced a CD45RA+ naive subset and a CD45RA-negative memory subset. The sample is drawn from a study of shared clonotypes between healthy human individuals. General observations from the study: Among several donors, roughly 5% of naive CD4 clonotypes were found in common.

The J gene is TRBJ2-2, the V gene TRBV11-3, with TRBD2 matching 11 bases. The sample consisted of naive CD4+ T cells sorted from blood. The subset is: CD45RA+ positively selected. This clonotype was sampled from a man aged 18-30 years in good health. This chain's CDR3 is CASSPRGKTSGVNTGELFF. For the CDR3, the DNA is TGTGCCAGCAGCCCCCGGGGGAAGACTAGCGGGGTAAACACCGGGGAGCTGTTTTTT.